Sequencing of this T cell receptor (beta chain) was carried out in a study of beta chain features in type 1 diabetes. Every bit of the isolated RNA underwent reverse transcription, so sequencing read expressed TCRB transcripts. Using immunoSEQ multiplex PCR, the repertoire was profiled, and TCRdb retains in-frame clones only, with some absent. The data contain 120,000 to 150,000 clones, about 10% of them seen just once; the ten biggest clones take up under 1.5%. This clone was detected ten times or more. The target antigen is unknown. Regarding the study as a whole: Type 1 diabetes patients had TCRB CDR3s that were shorter (moderately but significantly so) in all four CD4+ subsets.

A CD45RO/CCR7/CD25/CD127/CD95/CD27 panel sorted naive, central memory, regulatory and stem cell-like memory CD4+ cells. Sorting gave populations that all exceeded 98% purity. The receptor was isolated from a man between 18 and 29 years old in good health. Sequenced sample: naive CD4+ T cells from blood.

CDR3 in DNA: TGTGCCAGCAGCAGGACTAGCGGGGTAACAGATACGCAGTATTTT. It is translated as CASSRTSGVTDTQYF. The chain joins TRBV5-4 to TRBJ2-3; 12 nucleotides align to TRBD2. The CDR3 is made up of 15 amino acids. With V trimmed by 4 bases and J by 3 bases, 3 bases remained unmatched. Germline lookup yields CDR1 SGHNT and CDR2 YYREEE (reference sequence).